This T cell receptor beta chain was sequenced in a study of T cells in Graves' hyperthyroidism and ophthalmopathy. Across the study: Before treatment of any kind, peripheral blood was taken at initial diagnosis.

Study conclusions and caveats: A model using 13 V-J features told ophthalmopathy apart from stable hyperthyroidism. Most expanded thyroid clonotypes above 0.001 recurred in blood.

Template material for amplifying TCR beta CDR3 regions consisted of RNA transcripts. The study used the HTBI primer set for a first-round RT-PCR of the TCR CDR3. From the multiplex PCR reads, TCRdb called clonotypes with MiXCR, one entry per CDR3 protein. The repertoire holds about 640,000 distinct CDR3 sequences, with under 25% as singletons. This clonotype was counted between two and nine times. The antigen is not known. The CDR3 has 13 residues. The V segment lost 8 bases and the J segment 6 bases; nucleotides outside the gene matches: 10. CDR1 MNHNS and CDR2 SASEGT come from the germline V gene. A Clinical Activity Score of at least 3, a NOSPECS grade of at least 4 and a duration under 3 months were recorded in the ophthalmopathy patients.

The sequenced sample consisted of blood. The clonotype originates from a man between 25 and 39 years old with Graves' ophthalmopathy. V gene TRBV6-1 combines with J gene TRBJ2-7; 7 bases fit TRBD1. The CDR3 protein is CASRRDRAGEQYF. CDR3 nucleotides: TGTGCCAGCCGACGAGACAGGGCGGGCGAGCAGTACTTC.